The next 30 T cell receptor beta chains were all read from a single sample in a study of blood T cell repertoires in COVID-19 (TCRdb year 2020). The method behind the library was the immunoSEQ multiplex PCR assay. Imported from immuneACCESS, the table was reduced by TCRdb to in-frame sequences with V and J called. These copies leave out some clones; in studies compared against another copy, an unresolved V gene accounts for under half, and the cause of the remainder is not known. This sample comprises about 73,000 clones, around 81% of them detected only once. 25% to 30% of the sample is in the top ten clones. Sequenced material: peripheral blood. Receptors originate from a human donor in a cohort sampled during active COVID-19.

The CDR3 here is CASSRPGQGYNSPLHF. Written as DNA, the CDR3 is TGTGCCAGCAGCCGGCCGGGACAGGGATATAATTCACCCCTCCACTTT. The gene calls are TRBV7-2 and TRBJ1-6; TRBD1 aligns across 9 bases. The CDR3 contains 16 residues. Unmatched junction bases numbered 6, after V lost 5 bases and J lost 4 bases. Germline assignment: CDR1 SGHTA and CDR2 FQGNSA.

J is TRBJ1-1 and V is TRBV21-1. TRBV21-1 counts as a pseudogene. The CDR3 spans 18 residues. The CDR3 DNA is TGTGCCAGCAGCAAACGTTTTATTAGCCGGGGGGCTTCCACTGAAGCTTTCTTT. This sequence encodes CASSKRFISRGASTEAFF.

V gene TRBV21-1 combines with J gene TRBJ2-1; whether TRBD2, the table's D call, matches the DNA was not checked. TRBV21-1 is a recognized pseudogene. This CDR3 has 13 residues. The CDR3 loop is CASRDSGLFEQFF. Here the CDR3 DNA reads TGTGCCAGCAGGGATAGCGGGTTATTTGAGCAGTTCTTC.

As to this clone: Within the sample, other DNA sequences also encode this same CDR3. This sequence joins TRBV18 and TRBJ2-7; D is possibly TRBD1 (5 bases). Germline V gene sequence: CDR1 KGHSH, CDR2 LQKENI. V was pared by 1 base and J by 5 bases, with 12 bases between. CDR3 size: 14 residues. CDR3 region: CASSPRGQGHEQYF. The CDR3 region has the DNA TGTGCCAGCTCACCACGGGGCCAGGGCCACGAGCAGTACTTC.

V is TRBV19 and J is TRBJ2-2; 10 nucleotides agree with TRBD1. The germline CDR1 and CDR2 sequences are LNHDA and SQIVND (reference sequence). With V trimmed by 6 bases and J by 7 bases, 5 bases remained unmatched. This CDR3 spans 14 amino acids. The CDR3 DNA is TGTGCCAGTAGCTCGGGACAGGGGAACGGGGAGCTGTTTTTT. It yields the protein CASSSGQGNGELFF.

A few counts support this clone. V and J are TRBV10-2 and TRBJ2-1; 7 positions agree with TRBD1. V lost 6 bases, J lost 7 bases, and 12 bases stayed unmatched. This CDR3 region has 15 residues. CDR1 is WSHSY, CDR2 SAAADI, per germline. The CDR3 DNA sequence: TGCGCCAGCAGCGCCGGACAGGTCCTTTTTAATGAGCAGTTCTTC. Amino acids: CASSAGQVLFNEQFF.

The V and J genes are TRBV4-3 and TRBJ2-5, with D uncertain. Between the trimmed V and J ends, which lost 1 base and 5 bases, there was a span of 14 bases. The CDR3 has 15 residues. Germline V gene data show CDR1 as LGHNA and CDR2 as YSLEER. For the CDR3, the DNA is TGCGCCAGCAGCCAAGGATCCTCCGCGAGCGAGACCCAGTACTTC. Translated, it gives CASSQGSSASETQYF.

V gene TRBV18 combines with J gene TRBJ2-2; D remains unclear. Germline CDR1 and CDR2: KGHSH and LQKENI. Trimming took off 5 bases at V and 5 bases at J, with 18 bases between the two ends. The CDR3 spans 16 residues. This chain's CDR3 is CASSAVELSITGELFF. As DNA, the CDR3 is TGTGCCAGCTCAGCGGTTGAGCTATCGATAACCGGGGAGCTGTTTTTT.

The CDR3: CASSPGGDSPLHF. The CDR3 nucleotides read TGTGCCAGCAGCCCGGGGGGAGATTCACCCCTCCACTTT. This rearrangement joins TRBV14 to TRBJ1-6; TRBD1 might be the D (5 bases). Germline-derived CDR1 and CDR2 are SGHDN and FVKESK. The CDR3 totals 13 residues. Trimming removed 4 bases at V and 8 bases at J, with 9 bases between.

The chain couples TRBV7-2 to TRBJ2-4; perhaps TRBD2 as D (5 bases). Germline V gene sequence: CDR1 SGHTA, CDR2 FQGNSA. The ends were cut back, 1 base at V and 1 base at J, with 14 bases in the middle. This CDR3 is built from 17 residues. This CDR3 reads CASSLVSGYGAKNIQYF. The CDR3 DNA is TGTGCCAGCAGCTTAGTTTCGGGGTACGGGGCCAAAAACATTCAGTACTTC.

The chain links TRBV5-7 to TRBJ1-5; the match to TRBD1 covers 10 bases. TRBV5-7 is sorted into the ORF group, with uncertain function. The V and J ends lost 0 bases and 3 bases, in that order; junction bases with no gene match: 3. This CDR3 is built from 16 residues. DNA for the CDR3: TGTGCCAGCAGCTTGGTAGGGACAGGGGACAATCAGCCCCAGCATTTT. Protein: CASSLVGTGDNQPQHF.

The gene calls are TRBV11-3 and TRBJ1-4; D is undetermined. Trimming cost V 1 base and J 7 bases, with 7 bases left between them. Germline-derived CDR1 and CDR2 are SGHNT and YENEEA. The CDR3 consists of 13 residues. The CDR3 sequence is CASSLGEVEKLFF. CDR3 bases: TGTGCCAGCAGCTTAGGAGAGGTTGAAAAACTGTTTTTT.

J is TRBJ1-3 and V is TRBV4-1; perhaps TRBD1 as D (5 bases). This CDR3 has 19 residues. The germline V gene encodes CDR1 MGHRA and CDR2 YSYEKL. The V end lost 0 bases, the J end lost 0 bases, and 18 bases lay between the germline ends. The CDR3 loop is CASSQDGGRHIISGNTIYF. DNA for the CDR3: TGCGCCAGCAGCCAAGATGGGGGGAGACACATAATCTCTGGAAACACCATATATTTT.

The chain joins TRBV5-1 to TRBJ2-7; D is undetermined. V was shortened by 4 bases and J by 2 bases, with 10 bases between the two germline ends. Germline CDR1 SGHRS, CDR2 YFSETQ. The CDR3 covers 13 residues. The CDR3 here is CASSHRSPYEQYF. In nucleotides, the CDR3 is TGCGCCAGCAGCCACCGGTCACCCTACGAGCAGTACTTC.

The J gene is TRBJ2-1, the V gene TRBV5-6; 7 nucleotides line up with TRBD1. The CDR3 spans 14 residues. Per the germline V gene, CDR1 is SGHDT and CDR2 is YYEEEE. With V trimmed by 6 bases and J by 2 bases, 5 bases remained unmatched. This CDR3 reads CASMEGTAYNEQFF. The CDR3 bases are TGTGCCAGCATGGAAGGGACAGCCTACAATGAGCAGTTCTTC.

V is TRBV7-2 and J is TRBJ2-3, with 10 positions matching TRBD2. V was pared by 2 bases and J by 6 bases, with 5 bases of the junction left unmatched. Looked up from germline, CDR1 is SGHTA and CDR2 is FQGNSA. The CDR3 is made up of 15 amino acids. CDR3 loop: CASSLWLSGGDTQYF. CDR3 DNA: TGTGCCAGCAGCTTATGGCTTAGCGGGGGGGATACGCAGTATTTT.

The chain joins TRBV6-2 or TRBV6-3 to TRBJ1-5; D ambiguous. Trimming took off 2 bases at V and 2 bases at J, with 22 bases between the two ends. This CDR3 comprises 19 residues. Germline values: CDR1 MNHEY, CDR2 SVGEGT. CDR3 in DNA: TGTGCCAGCAGTTACGGAGGCAGCTCCAACCCTAGGGGCAATCAGCCCCAGCATTTT. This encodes CASSYGGSSNPRGNQPQHF.

In DNA form, the CDR3 reads TGTGCCAGCAGCTTTGGGGGGTCGGGCAATCAGCCCCAGCATTTT. Residues: CASSFGGSGNQPQHF. The J gene is TRBJ1-5, the V gene TRBV5-4; TRBD1 is a possible D gene (5 bases). Germline CDR1 reads SGHNT; CDR2 reads YYREEE (reference sequence). The V end lost 2 bases, the J end lost 2 bases, and 11 bases lay between the germline ends. The CDR3 runs 15 residues.

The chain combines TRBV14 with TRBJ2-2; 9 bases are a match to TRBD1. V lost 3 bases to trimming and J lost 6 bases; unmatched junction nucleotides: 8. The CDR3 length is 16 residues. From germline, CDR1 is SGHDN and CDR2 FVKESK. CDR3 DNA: TGTGCCAGCAGCCAGGGGACAGGGCTAATTCCCGGGGAGCTGTTTTTT. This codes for CASSQGTGLIPGELFF.

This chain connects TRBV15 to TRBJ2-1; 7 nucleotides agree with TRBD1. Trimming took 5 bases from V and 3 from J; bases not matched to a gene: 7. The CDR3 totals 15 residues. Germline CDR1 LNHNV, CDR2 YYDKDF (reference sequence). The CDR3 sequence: CATSPSWTGYNEQFF. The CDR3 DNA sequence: TGTGCCACCAGCCCGAGTTGGACAGGCTACAATGAGCAGTTCTTC.

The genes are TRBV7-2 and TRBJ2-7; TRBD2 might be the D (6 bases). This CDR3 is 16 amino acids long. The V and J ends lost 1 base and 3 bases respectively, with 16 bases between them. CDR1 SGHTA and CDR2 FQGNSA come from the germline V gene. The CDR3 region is CASSLEGGAPDYEQYF. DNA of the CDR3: TGTGCCAGCAGCTTAGAGGGCGGGGCCCCGGACTACGAGCAGTACTTC.

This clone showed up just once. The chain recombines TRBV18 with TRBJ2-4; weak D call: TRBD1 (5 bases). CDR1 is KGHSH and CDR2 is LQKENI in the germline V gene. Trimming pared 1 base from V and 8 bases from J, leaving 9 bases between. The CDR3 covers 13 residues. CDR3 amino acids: CASSPQEGDIQYF. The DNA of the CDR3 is TGTGCCAGCTCACCACAGGAAGGGGACATTCAGTACTTC.

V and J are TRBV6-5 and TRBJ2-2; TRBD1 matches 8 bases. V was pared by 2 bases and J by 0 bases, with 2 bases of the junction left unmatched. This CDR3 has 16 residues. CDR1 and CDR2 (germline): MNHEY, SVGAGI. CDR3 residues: CASSYGDRTNTGELFF. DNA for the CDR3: TGTGCCAGCAGTTACGGGGACAGGACGAACACCGGGGAGCTGTTTTTT.

CDR3 amino acids: CASSGGRVGSVELFF. In DNA, the CDR3 is TGTGCCAGCAGTGGGGGCAGGGTGGGTTCGGTGGAGCTGTTTTTT. The chain has TRBV6-2 or TRBV6-3 and TRBJ2-2; tentative D call: TRBD1 (6 bases). Germline CDR1 reads MNHEY; CDR2 reads SVGEGT. This CDR3 is 15 amino acids long. Trimming pared 5 bases from V and 10 bases from J, leaving 20 bases between.

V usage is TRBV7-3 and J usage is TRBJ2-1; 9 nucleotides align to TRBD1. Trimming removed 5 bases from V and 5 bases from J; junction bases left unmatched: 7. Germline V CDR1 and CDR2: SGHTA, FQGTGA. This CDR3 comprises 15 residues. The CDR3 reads CASSKRTGDNNEQFF. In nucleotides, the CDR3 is TGTGCCAGCAGCAAGCGGACAGGGGACAACAATGAGCAGTTCTTC.

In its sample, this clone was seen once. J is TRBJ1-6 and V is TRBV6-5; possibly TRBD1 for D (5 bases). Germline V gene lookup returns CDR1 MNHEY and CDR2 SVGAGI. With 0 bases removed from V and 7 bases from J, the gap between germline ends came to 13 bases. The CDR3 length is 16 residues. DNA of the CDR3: TGTGCCAGCAGTTACTCGGTGGGGGGGAAAAATTCACCCCTCCACTTT. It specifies CASSYSVGGKNSPLHF.

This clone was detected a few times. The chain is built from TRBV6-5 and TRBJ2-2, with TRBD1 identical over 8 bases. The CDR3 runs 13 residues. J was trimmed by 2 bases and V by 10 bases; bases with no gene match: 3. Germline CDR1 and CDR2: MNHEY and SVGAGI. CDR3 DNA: TGTGCCACCGACAGGGGAAACACCGGGGAGCTGTTTTTT. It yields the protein CATDRGNTGELFF.

CDR3 amino acids: CASSQWGGGSTDTQYF. The CDR3 bases are TGTGCCAGCAGCCAGTGGGGCGGGGGCAGCACAGATACGCAGTATTTT. The chain links TRBV6-2 or TRBV6-3 to TRBJ2-3, with a tentative D call TRBD2 (7 bases). V was clipped by 6 bases and J by 0 bases, with 16 bases between them. CDR1 MNHEY and CDR2 SVGEGT come from the germline V gene. The CDR3 loop spans 16 amino acids.

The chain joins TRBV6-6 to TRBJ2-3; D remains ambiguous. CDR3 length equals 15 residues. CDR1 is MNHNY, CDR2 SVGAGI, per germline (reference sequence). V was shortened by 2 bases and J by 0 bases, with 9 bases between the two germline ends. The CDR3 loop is CASSYPGRSTDTQYF. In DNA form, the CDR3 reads TGTGCCAGCAGTTACCCAGGTCGTAGCACAGATACGCAGTATTTT.

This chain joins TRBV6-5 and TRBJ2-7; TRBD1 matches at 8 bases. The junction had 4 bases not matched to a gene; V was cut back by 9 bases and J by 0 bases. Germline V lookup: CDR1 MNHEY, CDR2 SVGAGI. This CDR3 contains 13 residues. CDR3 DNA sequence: TGTGCCAGTAGACAGGGGCGCTCCTACGAGCAGTACTTC. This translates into CASRQGRSYEQYF.